This TCR beta chain was observed in a study of blood T cell repertoires in COVID-19 (TCRdb year 2020). Some background on the complete study: Samples from collaborators originated in the United States, Italy and Spain and spanned both the acute and convalescent phases of COVID-19. The repertoires were released in a freely available public database intended as a resource for research on the immune response to SARS-CoV-2. The dataset comprised deeply sampled blood TCRbeta repertoires from subjects exposed to, actively infected with, or recovered from COVID-19. The samples were drawn from the first 160 participants of the ongoing ImmuneRACE study and from some 1,300 subjects provided by 6 global collaborators. The prospective study material was composed of cDNA or gDNA derived from T cells, B-cell-depleted T cells, or PBMCs. Sample metadata almost always included a de-identified subject ID, COVID-19 status, age in years and sex. Where available, HLA class I and class II types were taken from metadata supplied by the sample provider and were not determined by assay-based typing.

A remark on this clone: What this receptor recognizes is not known. No much larger clone is present one base from it, and per-base qualities are unavailable.

Study-level results and caveats: The quantity of clinical and demographic metadata differed by source and by participant and was supplied without curation.

From a lookup of the germline V gene, CDR1 and CDR2 are SNHLY and FYNNEI. Deletion took 6 bases off V and 7 bases off J, with a span of 16 bases between the germline ends. Inclusive of the bounding cysteine and phenylalanine, the CDR3 is 14 residues long. The retained sequence is limited to the CDR3, 42 bases, with the frame set at the first base. The immunoSEQ Assay, a bias-controlled multiplex PCR, was used to amplify TCRbeta CDR3 regions from genomic DNA. For the original study's pipeline: The number of nucleated cells in each sample was estimated by amplification of reference gene primers within the assay. To quantify the absolute abundance of each unique TCRbeta CDR3 rearrangement, sequence reads were collapsed and filtered. For each sample, productive Simpson clonality was calculated as the square root of Simpson's diversity index across productive rearrangements. TCRdb holds this immuneACCESS table with in-frame rearrangements only. Some clones are missing; in checked studies, unresolved V genes explain under half, and the rest has no known cause. V and J calls and clone size are those listed in that table; D and trimming were worked out from the DNA. This sample is represented by 120,000 or so clones; roughly 85% of them were singletons. 4.8% of the sample belongs to the ten largest clones.

Collaborating institutions collected whole blood in K2EDTA tubes following their own protocols. For TCRbeta analysis, collaborators shipped samples as frozen whole blood, isolated PBMCs, or DNA extracted from either of those sample types. The sample was peripheral blood. The TCR comes from a human donor in a cohort sampled during active COVID-19. The sequence links TRBV2 to TRBJ1-5; TRBD1 is perhaps the D gene, given 6 matching bases. The CDR3 protein: CASSATGIRQPQHF. The nucleotides read TGTGCCAGCAGCGCCACAGGGATCCGGCAGCCCCAGCATTTT.